What follows are 30 T cell receptor beta chains derived from one specimen sequenced in a study of cytomegalovirus exposure and HLA in healthy donors (dated by TCRdb to about 2017). Library preparation employed the immunoSEQ multiplex PCR assay. The source is immuneACCESS, and TCRdb retained only in-frame sequences with V and J called. Part of the clones is not carried over; for the studies checked, unresolved V genes explain less than half of this, and the remainder is unexplained. This sample holds about 240,000 clones; around 85% were observed only once. The ten most abundant clones make up around 1.3% of the sample. Sequencing used PBMCs. The receptors come from a woman aged 25 to 45 in good health and CMV-seropositive.

The J gene is TRBJ2-7, the V gene TRBV5-6, with D possibly matching TRBD1 (6 bases). There are 14 residues in the CDR3. Germline CDR1 is SGHDT and CDR2 is YYEEEE. The V and J ends lost 6 bases and 4 bases respectively, with 17 bases between them. CDR3 sequence (DNA): TGTGCCAGCACCCCGGGTTGGGGGCTGTACGAGCAGTACTTC. Amino acids: CASTPGWGLYEQYF.

The chain is built from TRBV19 and TRBJ1-2, with 11 bases lining up with TRBD1. The CDR3 runs to 15 residues. Germline CDR1 reads LNHDA; CDR2 reads SQIVND (reference sequence). The V gene end was trimmed by 6 bases and the J gene end by 3 bases; junction bases not matched to a gene: 6. Written as DNA, the CDR3 is TGTGCCAGTAGGGGTGAGGGACAGGGGGACTATGGCTACACCTTC. Encoded protein: CASRGEGQGDYGYTF.

V gene TRBV27 combines with J gene TRBJ1-1, with 8 bases fitting TRBD1. V was clipped by 8 bases and J by 3 bases; unmatched bases: 11. The germline gives CDR1 MNHEY, CDR2 SMNVEV (reference sequence). There are 15 residues in the CDR3. Written as DNA, the CDR3 is TGTGCCAGCGCGATTCGGACAGGGTTCTACACTGAAGCTTTCTTT. It specifies CASAIRTGFYTEAFF.

The rearrangement uses TRBV2 and TRBJ1-4; 8 bases agree with TRBD1. J lost 10 bases, V lost 3 bases, and 10 bases had no gene match. Germline CDR1 reads SNHLY; CDR2 reads FYNNEI. The CDR3 runs 15 residues. As DNA, the CDR3 is TGTGCCAGCAGTGATCTGGGAGACAGGGGAGGAAAACTGTTTTTT. Translating gives CASSDLGDRGGKLFF.

The rearrangement links TRBV27 to TRBJ2-7; maybe TRBD1 (6 bases). The V end was cut by 4 bases, the J end by 0 bases, with 10 bases between. Germline loops: CDR1 MNHEY, CDR2 SMNVEV (reference sequence). CDR3 length equals 14 residues. For the CDR3, the DNA is TGTGCCAGCAGTTCACAGGGAAGCTCCTACGAGCAGTACTTC. It codes for CASSSQGSSYEQYF.

This clone was recorded once. The chain carries TRBV10-1 and TRBJ1-2; D is undetermined. The CDR3 runs 12 residues. Trimming took 1 base from V and 4 from J, leaving 4 bases between them. Germline-derived CDR1 and CDR2 are WNHNN and SYGVQD (reference sequence). The CDR3 nucleotides read TGCGCCAGCAGTGAGTTCGGCTATGGCTACACCTTC. It encodes CASSEFGYGYTF.

The V and J genes are TRBV6-5 and TRBJ2-3, with TRBD2 matching 10 bases. The length of the CDR3 is 16 residues. V shed 0 bases, J shed 5 bases, and the junction held 5 bases outside the gene matches. The germline CDR1 and CDR2 sequences are MNHEY and SVGAGI. CDR3 DNA: TGTGCCAGCAGTTACTCGCTAGCGGGAGCAAAAGATACGCAGTATTTT. Its translation is CASSYSLAGAKDTQYF.

The rearrangement joins TRBV9 to TRBJ1-5, with a weak D call TRBD1 (5 bases). The germline CDR1 and CDR2 sequences are SGDLS and YYNGEE. V was cut by 4 bases and J by 7 bases, with 18 bases left in between. This CDR3 spans 15 amino acids. CDR3 sequence (DNA): TGTGCCAGCAGCAAAGGTGGGGGGGATTCGCAGCCCCAGCATTTT. This codes for CASSKGGGDSQPQHF.

The chain has TRBV28 and TRBJ1-1, with D perhaps TRBD1 (6 bases). V was shortened by 5 bases and J by 4 bases, with 14 bases between the two germline ends. Germline V CDR1 and CDR2: MDHEN, SYDVKM. There are 14 residues in the CDR3. The CDR3 sequence is CASSAIRGGTEAFF. CDR3 DNA: TGTGCCAGCAGTGCCATTAGGGGGGGCACTGAAGCTTTCTTT.

This clone was observed a few times. The chain recombines TRBV4-1 with TRBJ1-2, with D possibly matching TRBD1 (6 bases). The germline CDR1 and CDR2 sequences are MGHRA and YSYEKL. This CDR3 is built from 13 residues. V was clipped by 4 bases and J by 4 bases, with 10 bases between them. The CDR3 coding sequence is TGCGCCAGCAGCCCGGGACAAGGCTATGGCTACACCTTC. Translating gives CASSPGQGYGYTF.

The chain's CDR3 is CASSLQMNTEAFF. The CDR3 bases are TGCGCCAGCAGCTTGCAGATGAACACTGAAGCTTTCTTT. The chain recombines TRBV5-1 with TRBJ1-1; D is unclear. V lost 1 base to trimming and J lost 0 bases, with 4 bases between them. Germline V gives CDR1 SGHRS, CDR2 YFSETQ. This CDR3 is 13 amino acids long.

V gene TRBV28 combines with J gene TRBJ1-1; D uncertain. Germline V gene lookup returns CDR1 MDHEN and CDR2 SYDVKM. Trimming pared 6 bases from V and 4 bases from J, leaving 15 bases between. This CDR3 has 14 amino acids. CDR3 in DNA: TGTGCCAGCAGGGCCCGGGGTGGTGTCACTGAAGCTTTCTTT. Translating it yields CASRARGGVTEAFF.

The rearrangement uses TRBV5-4 and TRBJ2-5, with TRBD2 matching over 9 bases. This CDR3 is built from 16 residues. CDR1 SGHNT and CDR2 YYREEE come from the germline V gene (reference sequence). V lost 4 bases to trimming and J lost 5 bases; unmatched junction nucleotides: 12. CDR3 protein: CASSPHSAGGGETQYF. CDR3 DNA: TGTGCCAGCAGCCCGCATTCAGCGGGAGGTGGGGAGACCCAGTACTTC.

The chain uses TRBV18 and TRBJ2-7; TRBD2 agrees at 8 bases. Trimming at V came to 6 bases and at J to 1 base, leaving 5 bases not matched to a gene. The CDR3 runs 14 residues. In germline, CDR1 is KGHSH, CDR2 LQKENI. The CDR3 reads CASSLTSGSYEQYF. Written as DNA, the CDR3 is TGTGCCAGCTCCCTAACTAGCGGTTCCTACGAGCAGTACTTC.

This chain connects TRBV28 to TRBJ2-7; a possible D gene is TRBD2 (6 bases). V dropped 8 bases and J dropped 2 bases, with 19 bases sitting between them. The V gene's germline CDR1 is MDHEN and CDR2 SYDVKM. The CDR3 runs 15 residues. The CDR3 loop reads CASGSTGTATYEQYF. The CDR3 region has the DNA TGTGCCAGCGGCTCGACCGGGACTGCAACCTACGAGCAGTACTTC.

This sequence joins TRBV4-2 and TRBJ2-3, with 7 bases aligning to TRBD2. The CDR3 runs to 17 residues. The J segment lost 2 bases and the V segment lost 4 bases, leaving 12 bases of the junction unmatched. Per germline, CDR1 LGHNA and CDR2 YNFKEQ. The CDR3 protein is CASSPSAGAPVTDTQYF. CDR3 DNA: TGTGCCAGCAGCCCGTCCGCGGGAGCACCAGTCACAGATACGCAGTATTTT.

The rearrangement uses TRBV29-1 and TRBJ1-1, with D uncertain. The V gene's germline CDR1 is SQVTM and CDR2 ANQGSEA. The CDR3 covers 13 residues. V was clipped by 4 bases and J by 0 bases, with 9 bases between them. The CDR3 DNA follows: TGCAGCGTTGGGAGCGGACTGAACACTGAAGCTTTCTTT. This codes for CSVGSGLNTEAFF.

The gene calls are TRBV27 and TRBJ2-2, with TRBD1 identical over 10 bases. Looked up from germline, CDR1 is MNHEY and CDR2 is SMNVEV (reference sequence). V lost 5 bases, J lost 4 bases, and 7 bases stayed unmatched. CDR3 size: 16 residues. The CDR3 loop is CASSPTGTGVTGELFF. CDR3 sequence (DNA): TGTGCCAGCAGTCCTACCGGGACAGGGGTCACCGGGGAGCTGTTTTTT.

The CDR3 DNA follows: TGTGCCAGCAGCCAATTAGGGGCGCGTAATGAGCAGTTCTTC. Its protein is CASSQLGARNEQFF. This chain joins TRBV14 and TRBJ2-1; D is perhaps TRBD1 (5 bases). V was trimmed by 2 bases and J by 7 bases, leaving 12 bases between them. The CDR3 sequence is 14 residues long. The V gene's germline CDR1 is SGHDN and CDR2 FVKESK.

The chain uses TRBV7-9 and TRBJ2-3; D perhaps matches TRBD2 (5 bases). This CDR3 has 13 amino acids. With 0 bases removed from V and 9 bases from J, the gap between germline ends came to 10 bases. Per germline, CDR1 SEHNR and CDR2 FQNEAQ (reference sequence). CDR3 coding DNA: TGTGCCAGCAGCTTAGCGAACCGGGAAACGCAGTATTTT. It yields the protein CASSLANRETQYF.

The CDR3 DNA reads as TGTGCCAGTACCCCCGGGCGGGGACAGGGTAACTATGGCTACACCTTC. It is translated as CASTPGRGQGNYGYTF. V and J are TRBV19 and TRBJ1-2; 9 bases agree with TRBD1. The germline V gene encodes CDR1 LNHDA and CDR2 SQIVND (reference sequence). V lost 7 bases and J lost 1; bases outside the gene matches: 10. CDR3 size: 16 residues.

The CDR3 loop reads CASSPTASDWEQYF. The CDR3 DNA sequence: TGTGCCAGCAGCCCCACGGCCTCAGACTGGGAGCAGTACTTC. The chain uses TRBV7-8 and TRBJ2-7, with D uncertain. This CDR3 comprises 14 residues. The V end was cut by 5 bases, the J end by 7 bases, with 18 bases between. The germline V gene encodes CDR1 SGHVS and CDR2 FQNEAQ.

The chain joins TRBV11-1 to TRBJ1-1, with D possibly being TRBD1 (6 bases). Per the germline V gene, CDR1 is SGHAT and CDR2 is FQDESV (reference sequence). The CDR3 covers 14 residues. Trimming left V 5 bases short and J 3 bases short, with 13 bases between. The CDR3 DNA sequence: TGTGCCAGCAGCCCTGGGGGCAGAGACACTGAAGCTTTCTTT. Its translation is CASSPGGRDTEAFF. Full variable domain (outside the CDR3, taken from reference TRBV11-1 and TRBJ1-1): EAEVAQSPRYKITEKSQAVAFWCDPISGHATLYWYRQILGQGPELLVQFQDESVVDDSQLPKDRFSAERLKGVDSTLKIQPAELGDSAMYLCASSPGGRDTEAFFGQGTRLTVV.

A single count supports this clone. The rearrangement uses TRBV11-3 and TRBJ2-5, with 10 nucleotides matching TRBD2. With 2 bases clipped from V and 5 bases from J, the junction kept 5 bases outside the gene matches. Germline V gene lookup returns CDR1 SGHNT and CDR2 YENEEA. The CDR3 has 15 amino acids. The CDR3 is CASSLTLAGEETQYF. The DNA of the CDR3 is TGTGCCAGCAGCTTAACGCTAGCGGGAGAGGAGACCCAGTACTTC.

This chain connects TRBV14 to TRBJ2-7, with a weak D call TRBD2 (5 bases). CDR1 is SGHDN, CDR2 FVKESK, per germline. The CDR3 length is 15 residues. The ends were cut back, 1 base at V and 3 bases at J, with 13 bases in the middle. In nucleotides, the CDR3 is TGTGCCAGCAGCCAAGGCGGCGGGCTAAGCTACGAGCAGTACTTC. Translating gives CASSQGGGLSYEQYF.

The rearrangement joins TRBV6-4 to TRBJ2-3; 8 bases map to TRBD2. This CDR3 spans 15 amino acids. Per germline, CDR1 MRHNA and CDR2 SNTAGT. The trim removed 3 bases at V and 4 bases at J, leaving 6 bases unmatched. CDR3 nucleotide sequence: TGTGCCAGCAGTGATCAAGCGGGAGTGTCAGATACGCAGTATTTT. Amino acid sequence: CASSDQAGVSDTQYF.

This rearrangement joins TRBV5-1 to TRBJ2-7, with a weak D call TRBD2 (6 bases). Trimming stripped 7 bases from V and 6 bases from J, with 26 bases between. There are 16 residues in the CDR3. The germline CDR1 and CDR2 sequences are SGHRS and YFSETQ. Here the CDR3 reads CASPISRGTGGLEQYF. CDR3 sequence (DNA): TGCGCCAGCCCGATCTCCCGGGGGACTGGAGGGCTCGAGCAGTACTTC. Filled out from reference TRBV5-1 and TRBJ2-7, the complete variable domain reads KAGVTQTPRYLIKTRGQQVTLSCSPISGHRSVSWYQQTPGQGLQFLFEYFSETQRNKGNFPGRFSGRQFSNSRSEMNVSTLELGDSALYLCASPISRGTGGLEQYFGPGTRLTVT.

The gene calls are TRBV4-2 and TRBJ1-5; D perhaps matches TRBD1 (5 bases). V lost 3 bases to trimming and J lost 6 bases, with 18 bases between them. This CDR3 region has 16 residues. CDR1 is LGHNA and CDR2 is YNFKEQ in the germline V gene. CDR3 DNA sequence: TGTGCCAGCAGCCATGGCCCCGGGGGGGGAGGTCAGCCCCAGCATTTT. This translates into CASSHGPGGGGQPQHF.

This sequence joins TRBV30 and TRBJ1-4; D uncertain. This CDR3 is built from 15 residues. The V gene lost 2 bases and the J gene lost 1 base, with 11 bases spanning the gap. CDR1 and CDR2 from the germline V gene are GTSNPN and SVGIG (reference sequence). The CDR3 region is CAWSPLGLTNEKLFF. The CDR3 coding sequence is TGTGCCTGGAGTCCGCTAGGCTTAACTAATGAAAAACTGTTTTTT.

This chain's CDR3 is CASSVIYPLDRPLADSYEQYF. DNA for the CDR3: TGTGCCAGCAGCGTAATTTATCCGTTGGATAGGCCTCTAGCGGACTCCTACGAGCAGTACTTC. V gene TRBV9 combines with J gene TRBJ2-7, with 7 nucleotides matching TRBD2. The CDR3 contains 21 residues. Germline trimming cut 1 base from V and 0 bases from J; bases unmatched to any gene: 22. CDR1 and CDR2 from the germline V gene are SGDLS and YYNGEE.